This T cell receptor beta chain was retrieved from a study of beta chain features in type 1 diabetes. In the study overall: Sorted cells numbering some 110,000,000 were examined across all samples. Study-wide results and limits: Over-representation of high TCR-expressing cells was a possible consequence of cDNA sequencing. Within patients, naive, central memory and Treg TCRB repertoires seemed more similar than within healthy donors. Moderate but significant shortening of TCRB CDR3s was recorded in all four CD4+ subsets from Type 1 diabetes patients.

This clone was seen a few times. As yet, its antigen is unknown. Expressed TCRB transcripts were sequenced because the entire RNA isolate underwent reverse transcription. Measured with immunoSEQ multiplex PCR; TCRdb has only the in-frame clones, and not every one. This repertoire shows under 300,000 clones, roughly 10% found once; its top ten account for over 0.015%. Germline assignment: CDR1 SEHNR and CDR2 FQNEAQ (reference sequence). The CDR3 totals 17 residues. V dropped 3 bases and J dropped 5; count of bases not matched to a gene: 10. The specimen sequenced was naive CD4+ T cells from blood. The sequence was collected from a young man with type 1 diabetes. J is TRBJ2-1 and V is TRBV7-9; 10 bases are a match to TRBD1. In DNA form, the CDR3 reads TGTGCCAGCAGCTTGGGGTTGGACAGGGGGAGACACAATGAGCAGTTCTTC. Translation: CASSLGLDRGRHNEQFF. Drawing the rest from reference TRBV7-9 and TRBJ2-1, the complete variable domain is DTGVSQNPRHKITKRGQNVTFRCDPISEHNRLYWYRQTLGQGPEFLTYFQNEAQLEKSRLLSDRFSAERPKGSFSTLEIQRTEQGDSAMYLCASSLGLDRGRHNEQFFGPGTRLTVL.